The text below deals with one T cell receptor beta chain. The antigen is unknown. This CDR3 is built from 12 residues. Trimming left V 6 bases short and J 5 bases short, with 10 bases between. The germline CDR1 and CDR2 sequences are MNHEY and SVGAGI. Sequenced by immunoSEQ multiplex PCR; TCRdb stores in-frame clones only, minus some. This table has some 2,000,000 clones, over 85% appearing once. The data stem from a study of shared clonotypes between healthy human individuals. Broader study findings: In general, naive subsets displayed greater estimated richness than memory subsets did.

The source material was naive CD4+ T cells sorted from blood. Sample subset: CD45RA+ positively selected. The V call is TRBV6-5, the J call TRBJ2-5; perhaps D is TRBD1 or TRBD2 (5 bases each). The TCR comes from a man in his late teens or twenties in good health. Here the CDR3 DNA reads TGTGCCAGCAGCCGCGAGGGGGAGACCCAGTACTTC. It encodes CASSREGETQYF.